The rows below give T cell receptor beta chains drawn from one sample of a study of human CD8 memory T cell subsets. TCRdb re-called the 5' RACE reads and gives one entry per CDR3 protein, without DNA. Here the sample table reports thousands of distinct CDR3 sequences. Sequencing was carried out using CD8+ T cells from PBMCs. The receptor set was obtained from a human donor in good health. Each CDR3 is given with its conserved first and last residue. Each record gives: CDR3 length, J gene, clone size, V gene, CDR3 protein. Only some rows state a clone size, as once, few, many or a class for expanded clones.

11 | TRBJ2-7 | - | TRBV27 | CASRRGGEQYF
16 | TRBJ2-5 | - | TRBV7-9 | CASSTNLLGVEETQYF
13 | TRBJ2-3 | - | TRBV14 | CASSQLAPDTQYF
13 | TRBJ2-1 | medium-sized | TRBV27 | CASRTTGGNEQFF
14 | TRBJ2-7 | - | TRBV6-5 | CASSYGTGKGEQYF
13 | TRBJ1-2 | - | TRBV10-3 | CAISEAADRGYTF
19 | TRBJ2-3 | - | TRBV12-3/TRBV12-4 | CASMYSPLVARGSTDTQYF
14 | TRBJ1-5 | - | TRBV30 | CAWNNYGVNQPQHF
16 | TRBJ2-1 | - | TRBV27 | CASSLSATAAYNEQFF
15 | TRBJ1-2 | medium-sized | TRBV7-2 | CASSLVEAVLRGYTF
18 | TRBJ2-2 | - | TRBV10-3 | CAISSLGGSGRNTGELFF
14 | TRBJ2-5 | - | TRBV4-1 | CASSQYAGTETQYF
16 | TRBJ2-7 | - | TRBV28 | CASSFKPGLGGSEQYF
14 | TRBJ2-1 | - | TRBV29-1 | CSPELAGKYNEQFF
12 | TRBJ1-1 | - | TRBV7-3 | CASSDGVNEAFF
11 | TRBJ2-7 | - | TRBV27 | CASSNLVEQYF
14 | TRBJ2-1 | - | TRBV18 | CASSPSFADNEQFF
14 | TRBJ1-5 | - | TRBV9 | CASSVASSNQPQHF
12 | TRBJ2-7 | - | TRBV7-6 | CASSFPGVEQYF
16 | TRBJ2-2 | - | TRBV20-1 | CSATPGTSGDTGELFF
14 | TRBJ1-1 | medium-sized | TRBV12-3/TRBV12-4 | CASSLTGGTAEAFF
13 | TRBJ2-3 | - | TRBV5-1 | CASILQGTDTQYF
14 | TRBJ2-1 | - | TRBV3-1 | CASSRRQGSREQFF
17 | TRBJ2-2 | - | TRBV6-5 | CASSLFGRTGNTGELFF
17 | TRBJ2-5 | medium-sized | TRBV7-8 | CASSLRGGDRAQETQYF
14 | TRBJ2-3 | - | TRBV20-1 | CSARPSPSTDTQYF
13 | TRBJ2-7 | - | TRBV27 | CASSYGGGGEQYF
16 | TRBJ2-1 | - | TRBV6-2/TRBV6-3 | CASSYQLAGRYNEQFF
14 | TRBJ2-7 | - | TRBV10-3 | CATRTAGTSYEQYF